The 14 T cell receptor beta chains below come from one sample, sequenced in a study of patients with pleural tuberculosis. MiXCR was run by TCRdb on the reads, yielding one entry per CDR3 protein. The repertoire holds under 65,000 distinct CDR3 sequences, with 7.3% as singletons. The receptors were gathered from a human donor with pleural tuberculosis.

The chain recombines TRBV6-2 or TRBV6-3 with TRBJ1-5; TRBD1 might be the D (6 bases). Germline CDR1 MNHEY, CDR2 SVGEGT. This CDR3 region has 16 residues. The V gene lost 0 bases and the J gene lost 0 bases, with 9 bases spanning the gap. CDR3: CASSYSGTHSNQPQHF. For the CDR3, the DNA is TGTGCCAGCAGTTACTCCGGGACACATAGCAATCAGCCCCAGCATTTT.

This clonotype showed up many times. V and J are TRBV20-1 and TRBJ2-1; a weak D match, TRBD2 (6 bases). The CDR3 has 11 residues. V gave up 4 bases and J gave up 10 bases, with 11 bases separating them. CDR1 DFQATT and CDR2 SNEGSKA come from the germline V gene (reference sequence). CDR3 nucleotide sequence: TGCAGTGCTAACCCAGGGAGGGAGCAGTTCTTC. Translation: CSANPGREQFF.

This clonotype was found a few times. This chain connects TRBV12-3 or TRBV12-4 to TRBJ2-5; D is ambiguous. CDR3 length: 14 residues. Between the trimmed V and J ends, which lost 7 bases and 1 base, there was a span of 13 bases. CDR3 amino acids: CASTPSRAQETQYF. CDR3 DNA: TGTGCCAGCACCCCGTCCCGGGCCCAAGAGACCCAGTACTTC.

In this sample, this clonotype turned up many times. The chain carries TRBV11-2 and TRBJ2-2; D ambiguous. CDR1 is SGHAT, CDR2 FQNNGV, per germline. This CDR3 contains 14 residues. With 6 bases removed from V and 2 bases from J, the gap between germline ends came to 10 bases. CDR3 residues: CASRHDSNTGELFF. The CDR3 DNA reads as TGTGCCAGCAGACATGACTCTAACACCGGGGAGCTGTTTTTT.

This clonotype was seen ten or more times. V is TRBV19 and J is TRBJ1-5; D gene unclear. The CDR3 is 11 residues long. The V gene lost 4 bases and the J gene lost 11 bases, with 9 bases spanning the gap. The germline V gene encodes CDR1 LNHDA and CDR2 SQIVND (reference sequence). The CDR3 protein is CASSTRRTQHF. The CDR3 nucleotides are TGTGCCAGTAGTACCCGACGGACCCAGCATTTT.

This chain links TRBV29-1 with TRBJ2-2; the D gene could be TRBD1 or TRBD2 (5 bases each). The V end lost 7 bases, the J end lost 0 bases, and 12 bases lay between the germline ends. CDR1 and CDR2 (germline): SQVTM, ANQGSEA. The CDR3 extends over 14 amino acids. The CDR3 protein is CSARGVTNTGELFF. In DNA, the CDR3 is TGCAGCGCCCGAGGGGTTACGAACACCGGGGAGCTGTTTTTT.

There are many counts of this clonotype. The chain couples TRBV20-1 to TRBJ2-3; D possibly corresponds to TRBD2 (5 bases). The CDR3 covers 15 residues. Germline lookup yields CDR1 DFQATT and CDR2 SNEGSKA (reference sequence). Trimming pared 3 bases from V and 1 base from J, leaving 14 bases between. CDR3 residues: CSAREETYGTDTQYF. CDR3 coding DNA: TGCAGTGCTAGGGAGGAGACTTATGGCACAGATACGCAGTATTTT.

This clonotype was found many times. The gene calls are TRBV11-2 and TRBJ2-1; TRBD2 agrees at 14 bases. The CDR3 is 15 residues long. Trimming removed 5 bases from V and 9 bases from J; junction bases left unmatched: 6. Germline CDR1 is SGHAT and CDR2 is FQNNGV. CDR3 residues: CASSEAGTSGSEQFF. In DNA, the CDR3 is TGTGCCAGCAGCGAAGCCGGGACTAGCGGGAGTGAGCAGTTCTTC.

This clonotype has at least ten counts. The CDR3 nucleotides are TGTGCCAGCAGTGACGGACAGGGTGGGCGTCAGCCCCAGCATTTT. Protein sequence: CASSDGQGGRQPQHF. J is TRBJ1-5 and V is TRBV6-4; TRBD1 matches 8 bases. The V gene end was trimmed by 2 bases and the J gene end by 6 bases; junction bases not matched to a gene: 6. This CDR3 has 15 amino acids. Germline V gene sequence: CDR1 MRHNA, CDR2 SNTAGT.

With respect to this clonotype: A much larger clone sits a single nucleotide away, making a read error possible. This chain links TRBV11-2 with TRBJ1-1; a possible D gene is TRBD1 (6 bases). This CDR3 has 15 amino acids. With 5 bases removed from V and 0 bases from J, the gap between germline ends came to 13 bases. Germline V gene data show CDR1 as SGHAT and CDR2 as FQNNGV. The CDR3 DNA reads TGTGCCAGCAGCAAAGGCAGGGGCATGAACACTGAAGCTTTCTTT. Translating gives CASSKGRGMNTEAFF.

This clonotype occurred many times. CDR3 protein: CASSPPTGTQNIQYF. CDR3 nucleotide sequence: TGTGCCAGCAGCCCCCCGACAGGGACACAAAACATTCAGTACTTC. The V and J genes are TRBV11-2 and TRBJ2-4, with 7 bases that match TRBD1. Per the germline V gene, CDR1 is SGHAT and CDR2 is FQNNGV. V was clipped by 5 bases and J by 5 bases; unmatched bases: 9. The CDR3 consists of 15 residues.

This clonotype was recorded many times. V gene TRBV11-2 combines with J gene TRBJ1-5; TRBD1 agrees at 9 bases. The CDR3 runs 15 residues. CDR1 and CDR2 from the germline V gene are SGHAT and FQNNGV. The J segment lost 3 bases and the V segment lost 6 bases, leaving 6 bases of the junction unmatched. The CDR3 here is CASSWDRAINQPQHF. The CDR3 nucleotides read TGTGCCAGCAGTTGGGACAGGGCGATCAATCAGCCCCAGCATTTT.

This clonotype was seen at least ten times. The chain is built from TRBV24-1 and TRBJ2-3, with D possibly called TRBD1 or TRBD2 (5 bases each). V lost 1 base and J 6 bases, leaving 19 bases between the germline ends. This CDR3 is built from 17 residues. Per the germline V gene, CDR1 is KGHDR and CDR2 is SFDVKD. The CDR3 DNA follows: TGTGCCACCAGTGATTTTCGAGGGGCTCGCTCTATTGATACGCAGTATTTT. Residues: CATSDFRGARSIDTQYF.

At least ten counts were recorded for this clonotype. The V and J genes are TRBV11-2 and TRBJ1-2, with D perhaps matching TRBD1 (5 bases). Trimming removed 5 bases from V and 0 bases from J, with 13 bases in between. The CDR3 runs 15 residues. Germline V gene sequence: CDR1 SGHAT, CDR2 FQNNGV. The chain's CDR3 is CASSPGTGPNYGYTF. The CDR3 DNA is TGTGCCAGCAGCCCGGGAACAGGTCCTAACTATGGCTACACCTTC.